This T cell receptor beta chain stems from a study of T-cell reconstitution after alpha-beta-depleted transplantation in children. Unique molecular identifiers were used in preparing the TCRbeta library. Each CDR3 protein is one row after TCRdb ran MiXCR on the PCR reads. The sample lists about 640,000 distinct CDR3 sequences; 16% were seen once. Trimming took 4 bases from V and 2 from J; bases not matched to a gene: 8. The CDR3 extends over 15 amino acids. Germline CDR1 is SGDLS and CDR2 is YYNGEE. The V and J genes are TRBV9 and TRBJ1-1; the match to TRBD1 covers 7 bases. The sequence was collected from a human donor who donated a stem cell graft to a child with acute myeloid leukemia. The sample in question was PBMCs from the stem cell graft donor, obtained from the stem cell graft. CDR3 loop: CASSPDNRGNTEAFF. In DNA form, the CDR3 reads TGTGCCAGCAGCCCCGATAACAGGGGAAACACTGAAGCTTTCTTT.